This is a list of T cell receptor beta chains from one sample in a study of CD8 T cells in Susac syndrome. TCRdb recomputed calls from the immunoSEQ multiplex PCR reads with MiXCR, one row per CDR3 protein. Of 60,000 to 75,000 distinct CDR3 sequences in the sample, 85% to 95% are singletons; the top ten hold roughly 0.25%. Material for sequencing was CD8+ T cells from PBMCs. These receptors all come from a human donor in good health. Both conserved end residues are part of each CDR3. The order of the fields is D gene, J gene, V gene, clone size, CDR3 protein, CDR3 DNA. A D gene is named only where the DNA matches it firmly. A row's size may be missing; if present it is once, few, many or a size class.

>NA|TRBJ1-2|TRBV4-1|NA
CASSGVGHSGYTF
TGCGCCAGCAGCGGTGTGGGGCATTCTGGCTACACCTTC
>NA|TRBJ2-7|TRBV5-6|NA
CASSLGTPTYEQYF
TGTGCCAGCAGCTTGGGGACCCCTACTTACGAGCAGTACTTC
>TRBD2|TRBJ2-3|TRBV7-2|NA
CASSLEPRGGLNTQYF
TGTGCCAGCAGCTTAGAACCGCGGGGGGGCCTGAATACGCAGTATTTT
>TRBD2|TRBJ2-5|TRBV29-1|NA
CSVELAGGLETQYF
TGCAGCGTTGAACTAGCGGGGGGGCTGGAGACCCAGTACTTC
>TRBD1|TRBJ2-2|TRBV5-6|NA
CASSFSGTGNTGELFF
TGTGCCAGCAGCTTTTCCGGGACAGGAAACACCGGGGAGCTGTTTTTT
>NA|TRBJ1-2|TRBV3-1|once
CASSQDSGPYGYTF
TGTGCCAGCAGCCAAGATTCGGGGCCCTATGGCTACACCTTC
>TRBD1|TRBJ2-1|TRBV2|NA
CASSEWTGALGEQFF
TGTGCCAGCAGTGAATGGACAGGGGCTTTGGGTGAGCAGTTCTTC
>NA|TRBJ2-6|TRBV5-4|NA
CASSLGRPRGANVLTF
TGTGCCAGCAGCTTAGGACGGCCTCGGGGGGCCAACGTCCTGACTTTC
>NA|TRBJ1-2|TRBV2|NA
CASSDSYGYTF
TGTGCCAGCAGTGACAGCTATGGCTACACCTTC
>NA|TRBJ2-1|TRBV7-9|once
CASSLARGISNEQFF
TGTGCCAGCAGCTTAGCTCGGGGCATCAGTAATGAGCAGTTCTTC
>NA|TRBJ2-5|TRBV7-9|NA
CASSTGGLKETQYF
TGTGCCAGCAGCACCGGTGGCCTAAAAGAGACCCAGTACTTC
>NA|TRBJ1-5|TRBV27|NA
CASSLLGRRLKADQPQHF
TGTGCCAGCAGTTTACTAGGAAGACGGCTAAAAGCGGATCAGCCCCAGCATTTT
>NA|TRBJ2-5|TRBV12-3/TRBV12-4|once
CASSAWDSQYQETQYF
TGTGCCAGCAGTGCTTGGGACTCCCAGTACCAAGAGACCCAGTACTTC
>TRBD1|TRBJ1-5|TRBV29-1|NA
CSVGTGADQPQHF
TGCAGCGTTGGGACAGGGGCCGATCAGCCCCAGCATTTT
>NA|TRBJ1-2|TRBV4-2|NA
CASSALSRYGYTF
TGTGCCAGCAGCGCCCTTTCTAGGTATGGCTACACCTTC
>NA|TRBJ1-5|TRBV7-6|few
CASSPTGSNQPQHF
TGTGCCAGCAGCCCCACTGGCAGCAATCAGCCCCAGCATTTT
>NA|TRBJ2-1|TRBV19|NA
CASSIGYNEQFF
TGTGCCAGTAGTATTGGGTACAATGAGCAGTTCTTC
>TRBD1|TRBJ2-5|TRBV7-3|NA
CASSLNGQGLETQYF
TGTGCCAGCAGCTTAAATGGACAGGGTCTGGAGACCCAGTACTTC
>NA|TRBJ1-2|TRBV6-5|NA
CASSRVLGDGYTF
TGTGCCAGCAGTCGGGTCCTAGGGGATGGCTACACCTTC
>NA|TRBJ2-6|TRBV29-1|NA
CSVLVQVGANVLTF
TGCAGCGTTCTCGTCCAAGTAGGGGCCAACGTCCTGACTTTC
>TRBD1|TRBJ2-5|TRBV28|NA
CASSLWASGTAQETQYF
TGTGCCAGCAGTTTATGGGCCTCCGGGACAGCCCAAGAGACCCAGTACTTC
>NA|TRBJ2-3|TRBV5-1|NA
CASSFPPGGQKEDTQYF
TGCGCCAGCAGCTTCCCTCCCGGGGGTCAGAAAGAAGATACGCAGTATTTT
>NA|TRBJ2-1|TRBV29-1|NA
CSSGAGNEQFF
TGCAGCTCTGGGGCCGGGAATGAGCAGTTCTTC
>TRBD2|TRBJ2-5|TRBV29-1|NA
CSVDGLAGATHQETQYF
TGCAGCGTTGACGGACTAGCGGGGGCCACCCACCAAGAGACCCAGTACTTC
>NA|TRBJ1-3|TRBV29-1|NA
CSVVQGSGNTIYF
TGCAGCGTTGTACAGGGTTCTGGAAACACCATATATTTT
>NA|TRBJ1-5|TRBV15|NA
CATSAGSGQGSNQPQHF
TGTGCCACCAGCGCGGGATCAGGGCAGGGGTCGAATCAGCCCCAGCATTTT
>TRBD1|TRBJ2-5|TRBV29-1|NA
CSVGVSGGLETQYF
TGCAGCGTGGGGGTGTCAGGGGGCCTGGAGACCCAGTACTTC
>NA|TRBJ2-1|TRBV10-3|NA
CAARDRSYNEQFF
TGTGCCGCGCGGGACCGGTCCTACAATGAGCAGTTCTTC
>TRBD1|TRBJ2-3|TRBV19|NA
CASSLYFGQVDDTQYF
TGTGCCAGTAGTCTCTACTTCGGACAGGTCGATGATACGCAGTATTTT
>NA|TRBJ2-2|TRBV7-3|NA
CASSPLGAGELFF
TGTGCCAGCAGCCCTCTGGGGGCCGGGGAGCTGTTTTTT
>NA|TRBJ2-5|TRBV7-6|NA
CASSAYQGSETQYF
TGTGCCAGCAGCGCATACCAGGGTAGCGAGACCCAGTACTTC
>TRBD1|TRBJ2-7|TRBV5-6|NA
CASSLGGQVHEQYF
TGTGCCAGCAGCTTGGGGGGACAGGTTCACGAGCAGTACTTC
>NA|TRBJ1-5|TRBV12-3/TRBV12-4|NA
CASSQGAGVLGQPQHF
TGTGCCAGCAGTCAAGGGGCCGGGGTTTTAGGTCAGCCCCAGCATTTT
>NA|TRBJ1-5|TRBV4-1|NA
CASSQEDRPREPQHF
TGCGCCAGCAGCCAAGAGGACAGACCTCGGGAGCCCCAGCATTTT
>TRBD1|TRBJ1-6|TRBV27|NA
CASSPSTGEIDSPLHF
TGTGCCAGCAGTCCGTCGACAGGGGAAATTGATTCACCCCTCCACTTT
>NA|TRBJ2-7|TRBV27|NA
CASSLSPGAWEQYF
TGTGCCAGCAGTTTATCGCCGGGCGCATGGGAGCAGTACTTC
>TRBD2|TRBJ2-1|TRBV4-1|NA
CASSPVAGSSYNEQFF
TGCGCCAGCAGCCCTGTAGCGGGCAGCTCCTACAATGAGCAGTTCTTC
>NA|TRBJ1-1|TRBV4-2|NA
CASSQWMNTEAFF
TGTGCCAGCAGCCAATGGATGAACACTGAAGCTTTCTTT
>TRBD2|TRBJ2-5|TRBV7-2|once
CASSLEIAGGRETQYF
TGTGCCAGCAGCTTAGAGATAGCGGGGGGGCGGGAGACCCAGTACTTC
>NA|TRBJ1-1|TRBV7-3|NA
CASSFTGYTEAFF
TGTGCCAGCAGCTTTACAGGGTACACTGAAGCTTTCTTT
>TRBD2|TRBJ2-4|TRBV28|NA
CASGLAGILGDIQYF
TGTGCCAGCGGACTAGCGGGGATCCTCGGGGACATTCAGTACTTC
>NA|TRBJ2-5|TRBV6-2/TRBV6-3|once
CASSAMGFHF
TGTGCCAGCAGTGCAATGGGCTTCCACTTC
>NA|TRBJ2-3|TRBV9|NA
CASTSRGDTQYF
TGTGCCAGCACCTCAAGAGGAGATACGCAGTATTTT
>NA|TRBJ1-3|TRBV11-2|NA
CASSLDLGRRRDTIYF
TGTGCCAGCAGCTTAGATCTCGGACGCCGCCGGGACACCATATATTTT
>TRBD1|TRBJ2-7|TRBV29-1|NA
CSASGTGSYEQYF
TGCAGTGCCTCGGGGACAGGGTCCTACGAGCAGTACTTC
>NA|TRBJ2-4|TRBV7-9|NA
CASSPMAWAGNIQYF
TGTGCCAGCAGCCCAATGGCGTGGGCAGGAAACATTCAGTACTTC
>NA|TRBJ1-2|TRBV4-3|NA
CASSQDLDRNYGYTF
TGCGCCAGCAGCCAAGACCTCGACAGAAACTATGGCTACACCTTC
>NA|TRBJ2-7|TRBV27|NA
CASRTWGALAYEQYF
TGTGCCAGCAGGACATGGGGGGCCTTAGCCTACGAGCAGTACTTC
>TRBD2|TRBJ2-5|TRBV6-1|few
CASSRGLAGASETQYF
TGTGCCAGCAGTCGGGGACTAGCGGGGGCCTCGGAGACCCAGTACTTC
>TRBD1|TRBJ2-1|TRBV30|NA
CAWSTGTGGTYNEQFF
TGTGCCTGGAGTACCGGGACAGGGGGTACCTACAATGAGCAGTTCTTC
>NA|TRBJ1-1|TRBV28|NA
CASSPDWGAEAFF
TGTGCCAGCAGTCCGGACTGGGGGGCTGAAGCTTTCTTT
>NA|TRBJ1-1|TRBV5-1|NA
CASRQVQNTEAFF
TGCGCCAGCCGTCAAGTTCAGAACACTGAAGCTTTCTTT
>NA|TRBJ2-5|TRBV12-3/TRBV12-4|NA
CASSLREVAKETQYF
TGTGCCAGCAGTTTAAGGGAGGTGGCGAAGGAGACCCAGTACTTC
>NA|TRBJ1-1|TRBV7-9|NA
CASSLVPGATEAFF
TGTGCCAGCAGCTTAGTCCCAGGGGCTACTGAAGCTTTCTTT
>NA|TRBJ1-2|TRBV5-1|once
CASSFDSNYGYTF
TGCGCCAGCAGCTTCGACAGTAACTATGGCTACACCTTC